These 10 T cell receptor beta chains were sequenced from one sample in a study of T-cell memory formation after mild COVID-19. In TCRdb, the 5' RACE reads were re-called with MiXCR into one record per CDR3 protein. The table has under 350,000 distinct CDR3 sequences, 15% to 20% seen once. The sequencing input was PBMCs or a T cell subset sorted from them (not recorded which). These receptors were taken from a man younger than 35 who had mild COVID-19 (a few samples of this study predate the infection). Cell type and time point are not known.

The chain uses TRBV5-1 and TRBJ1-6; D not resolved. V lost 4 bases and J 10 bases, leaving 21 bases between the germline ends. The CDR3 is made up of 16 amino acids. CDR1 and CDR2 (germline): SGHRS, YFSETQ. The CDR3 region has the DNA TGCGCCAGCAGCCCGAAGAGCGCCGCCAGAGTATCACCCCTCCACTTT. This codes for CASSPKSAARVSPLHF. The full variable domain, rest sourced from reference TRBV5-1 and TRBJ1-6, is KAGVTQTPRYLIKTRGQQVTLSCSPISGHRSVSWYQQTPGQGLQFLFEYFSETQRNKGNFPGRFSGRQFSNSRSEMNVSTLELGDSALYLCASSPKSAARVSPLHFGNGTRLTVT.

This clonotype was counted ten times or more. V and J are TRBV5-1 and TRBJ2-1; 7 bases map to TRBD1. This CDR3 has 14 residues. The germline CDR1 and CDR2 sequences are SGHRS and YFSETQ. With V trimmed by 2 bases and J by 3 bases, 2 bases remained unmatched. The chain's CDR3 is CASSLGTVYNEQFF. Written as DNA, the CDR3 is TGCGCCAGCAGCTTAGGGACAGTCTACAATGAGCAGTTCTTC.

This clonotype was observed a handful of times. The chain is built from TRBV6-6 and TRBJ1-5, with 10 bases aligning to TRBD1. Germline V lookup: CDR1 MNHNY, CDR2 SVGAGI (reference sequence). The CDR3 is 15 residues long. Unmatched junction bases numbered 7, after V lost 6 bases and J lost 5 bases. The CDR3 DNA sequence: TGTGCCAGCAGAATGACAGGGGGCGTTTATCAGCCCCAGCATTTT. It codes for CASRMTGGVYQPQHF.

The chain uses TRBV4-3 and TRBJ2-1; D possibly uses TRBD1 or TRBD2 (5 bases each). Germline V gives CDR1 LGHNA, CDR2 YSLEER. Trimming shortened V by 1 base and J by 6 bases, and 16 bases separated the two germline ends. The CDR3 covers 16 residues. The CDR3 region is CASSQVGRAGSNEQFF. The CDR3 nucleotides are TGCGCCAGCAGCCAAGTCGGCAGGGCGGGTAGCAATGAGCAGTTCTTC.

The gene calls are TRBV5-8 and TRBJ2-7, with 7 bases matching TRBD1. This CDR3 has 13 amino acids. Germline CDR1 SGHTS, CDR2 YDEGEE. The trim removed 6 bases at V and 1 base at J, leaving 4 bases unmatched. CDR3: CASTETGSYEQYF. The CDR3 coding sequence is TGTGCCAGCACCGAGACAGGGTCCTACGAGCAGTACTTC.

In its sample, this clonotype was seen a few times. CDR3 region: CATSDGTTATNEKLFF. The CDR3, as DNA: TGTGCCACCAGTGATGGGACAACAGCAACTAATGAAAAACTGTTTTTT. The chain links TRBV24-1 to TRBJ1-4, with D possibly matching TRBD1 (6 bases). The V end was cut by 3 bases, the J end by 0 bases, with 10 bases between. The germline V gene encodes CDR1 KGHDR and CDR2 SFDVKD. The CDR3 runs 16 residues.

The chain joins TRBV12-3 or TRBV12-4 to TRBJ1-1; D not certain. V dropped 3 bases and J dropped 4 bases, with 9 bases sitting between them. This CDR3 comprises 13 residues. CDR3 coding DNA: TGTGCCAGCAGTTTTCAGGAAGGCACTGAAGCTTTCTTT. This sequence encodes CASSFQEGTEAFF.

This chain uses TRBV7-3 with TRBJ2-1; D possibly uses TRBD1 or TRBD2 (5 bases each). The CDR3 totals 15 residues. V shed 5 bases and J shed 7 bases, with 18 bases lying between them. In germline, CDR1 is SGHTA, CDR2 FQGTGA. The CDR3 sequence: CASSGGLLGWNEQFF. The CDR3 nucleotides are TGTGCCAGCAGCGGGGGTCTACTAGGTTGGAATGAGCAGTTCTTC. Based on the CDR3 plus reference TRBV7-3 and TRBJ2-1, the full variable domain is GAGVSQTPSNKVTEKGKYVELRCDPISGHTALYWYRQSLGQGPEFLIYFQGTGAADDSGLPNDRFFAVRPEGSVSTLKIQRTERGDSAVYLCASSGGLLGWNEQFFGPGTRLTVL.

This chain connects TRBV6-2 or TRBV6-3 to TRBJ1-3; D gene uncertain. The CDR3 has 14 amino acids. Trimming cost V 5 bases and J 4 bases, with 12 bases left between them. CDR1 and CDR2 from the germline V gene are MNHEY and SVGEGT. The CDR3 bases are TGTGCCAGCAGTCCCGGGATGCAAGGAAACACCATATATTTT. As protein: CASSPGMQGNTIYF.

This clonotype was observed a handful of times. The chain links TRBV12-3 or TRBV12-4 to TRBJ1-5, with D perhaps matching TRBD1 (6 bases). The CDR3 runs 14 residues. Trimming pared 4 bases from V and 1 base from J, leaving 8 bases between. Here the CDR3 reads CASSSRGSNQPQHF. The CDR3 bases are TGTGCCAGCAGTTCCAGGGGCAGCAATCAGCCCCAGCATTTT.